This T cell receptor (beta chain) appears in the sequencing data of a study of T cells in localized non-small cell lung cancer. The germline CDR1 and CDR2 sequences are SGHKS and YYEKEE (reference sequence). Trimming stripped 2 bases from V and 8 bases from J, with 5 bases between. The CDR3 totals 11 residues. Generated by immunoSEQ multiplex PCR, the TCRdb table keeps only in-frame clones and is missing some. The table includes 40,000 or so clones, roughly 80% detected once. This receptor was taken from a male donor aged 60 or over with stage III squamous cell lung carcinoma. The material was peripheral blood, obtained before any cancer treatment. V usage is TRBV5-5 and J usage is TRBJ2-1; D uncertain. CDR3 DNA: TGTGCCAGCAGCTTATTACATGAGCAGTTCTTC. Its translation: CASSLLHEQFF.